The rows below give T cell receptor beta chains drawn from one sample of a study of shared clonotypes between healthy human individuals. Measured with immunoSEQ multiplex PCR; TCRdb has only the in-frame clones, and not every one. Of 90,000 to 120,000 clones in the sample, over 65% were seen once. Sequenced sample: memory CD8+ T cells sorted from blood. The source is a woman aged 25 to 39 in good health. The CDR3 runs from the conserved cysteine through the conserved F or W. The D gene is left open where the match is weak. Clone size appears in some rows only: once, few, many, or a class for an expanded clone.

TRBJ2-7	.	TRBV27	.	CASSYRAGRTYEQYF	TGTGCCAGCAGTTATAGGGCGGGAAGGACCTACGAGCAGTACTTC
TRBJ2-1	.	TRBV27	TRBD1	CASSLGQALYNEQFF	TGTGCCAGCAGTTTGGGACAGGCTCTTTACAATGAGCAGTTCTTC
TRBJ2-2	once	TRBV9	.	CASSLYTGELFF	TGTGCCAGCAGCCTATACACCGGGGAGCTGTTTTTT
TRBJ2-7	.	TRBV30	.	CAWSSVGGTSYEQYF	TGTGCCTGGAGCTCCGTGGGGGGAACCTCCTACGAGCAGTACTTC
TRBJ1-5	.	TRBV6-1	.	CASSEIWGYGNQPQHF	TGTGCCAGCAGTGAGATTTGGGGGTATGGCAATCAGCCCCAGCATTTT
TRBJ1-2	.	TRBV7-9	.	CASSVRLQDGYGYTF	TGTGCCAGCAGCGTCAGGCTCCAGGATGGCTATGGCTACACCTTC
TRBJ1-5	.	TRBV28	.	CATRRERLSNQPQHF	TGTGCCACCAGACGGGAGAGGTTGAGCAATCAGCCCCAGCATTTT
TRBJ2-1	few	TRBV6-1	.	CASNKQENNEQFF	TGTGCCAGCAACAAACAGGAGAACAATGAGCAGTTCTTC
TRBJ1-1	.	TRBV6-1	.	CASSDPGHPNTEAFF	TGTGCCAGCAGTGATCCCGGACACCCTAACACTGAAGCTTTCTTT
TRBJ2-7	once	TRBV29-1	.	CSVEDTTSYEQYF	TGCAGCGTTGAAGACACTACCTCCTACGAGCAGTACTTC
TRBJ2-7	.	TRBV25-1	.	CASNSVGGEQYF	TGTGCCAGCAATTCGGTGGGAGGAGAGCAGTACTTC
TRBJ2-7	few	TRBV7-9	TRBD2	CASSSGAGAGGRPSYEQYF	TGTGCCAGCAGCTCCGGGGCAGGAGCGGGAGGGCGGCCCTCCTACGAGCAGTACTTC
TRBJ1-5	few	TRBV10-3	.	CAISDSETVQPQHF	TGTGCCATCAGTGACAGTGAAACGGTTCAGCCCCAGCATTTT
TRBJ1-1	.	TRBV28	.	CASSSQSLGAFF	TGTGCCAGCAGTTCCCAGTCTCTGGGAGCTTTCTTT
TRBJ2-6	once	TRBV18	.	CASSREQSSGANVLTF	TGTGCCAGCTCACGTGAGCAAAGCTCTGGGGCCAACGTCCTGACTTTC
TRBJ2-6	.	TRBV28	.	CASSLTGRSSGANVLTF	TGTGCCAGCAGTTTAACAGGACGGAGCTCTGGGGCCAACGTCCTGACTTTC
TRBJ2-7	.	TRBV7-8	TRBD1	CASSLEDRYEQYF	TGTGCCAGCAGCTTAGAGGACAGGTACGAGCAGTACTTC
TRBJ1-5	.	TRBV5-5	TRBD1	CASSWTGGLQPQHF	TGTGCCAGCAGCTGGACAGGGGGGCTTCAGCCCCAGCATTTT